The sequence of this T cell receptor (beta chain) was determined in a study of shared T cell receptors in the human thymus. TCRdb keeps only in-frame clones here, not all; method: immunoSEQ multiplex PCR. The data contain over 450,000 clones, about 84% of them seen just once; the ten biggest clones take up roughly 0.013%. The V end lost 7 bases, the J end lost 0 bases, and 13 bases lay between the germline ends. The germline gives CDR1 MNHEY, CDR2 SVGAGI. The CDR3 is 14 residues long. These same records also appear under a second study, on human thymus T cells.

V is TRBV6-5 and J is TRBJ2-7, with D possibly TRBD1 on 5 matching bases. The TCR originated in a boy younger than two with a congenital heart defect. The specimen was thymocytes. The CDR3 reads CASKTAYDSYEQYF. For the CDR3, the DNA is TGTGCCAGCAAGACAGCCTACGACTCCTACGAGCAGTACTTC.